The 30 T cell receptor beta chains reported below all come from one sample, sequenced in a study of shared clonotypes between healthy human individuals. The naive CD8 subset, CD45RO-negative cells positively selected for CCR7, excluded terminally differentiated effector memory CD45RA+ cells. Repertoires were generated with immunoSEQ multiplex PCR, while TCRdb's copy carries only in-frame clones and drops some. The sample contains around 560,000 clones, roughly 95% of which appear only once. The sample comprised naive CD8+ T cells sorted from blood. The receptors derive from a woman aged 25 to 39 in good health.

The chain is built from TRBV27 and TRBJ1-2; 8 bases agree with TRBD1. After removal of 3 bases from V and 7 bases from J, the junction contained 7 bases not matched to a gene. CDR3 length: 14 amino acids. CDR1 is MNHEY, CDR2 SMNVEV, per germline (reference sequence). The CDR3 is CASSLTGAPGGYTF. In DNA, the CDR3 is TGTGCCAGCAGTTTGACAGGGGCTCCGGGTGGCTACACCTTC.

The chain carries TRBV5-1 and TRBJ2-5; D uncertain. This CDR3 contains 11 residues. Germline CDR1 is SGHRS and CDR2 is YFSETQ. The V end lost 1 base, the J end lost 5 bases, and 3 bases lay between the germline ends. The CDR3 DNA is TGCGCCAGCAGCTTGTTCGAGACCCAGTACTTC. This sequence encodes CASSLFETQYF.

The chain is built from TRBV29-1 and TRBJ1-2; 7 positions agree with TRBD1. Trimming cost V 0 bases and J 4 bases; bases outside gene matches: 8. The CDR3 is 15 amino acids. Germline lookup yields CDR1 SQVTM and CDR2 ANQGSEA. The chain's CDR3 is CSVEDRTGEGYGYTF. The CDR3, as DNA: TGCAGCGTTGAAGACCGGACAGGTGAGGGCTATGGCTACACCTTC.

The table lists this clone with a few counts. CDR3 residues: CASSTGGKLFF. The CDR3 DNA reads TGTGCCAGCAGCACAGGGGGAAAACTGTTTTTT. This rearrangement joins TRBV9 to TRBJ1-4; 8 bases are a match to TRBD1. Germline assignment: CDR1 SGDLS and CDR2 YYNGEE. This CDR3 has 11 amino acids. Unmatched junction bases numbered 0, after V lost 4 bases and J lost 10 bases.

V and J are TRBV6-5 and TRBJ2-7; D may match TRBD1 or TRBD2 (5 bases each). Germline V CDR1 and CDR2: MNHEY, SVGAGI. V was shortened by 4 bases and J by 2 bases, with 9 bases between the two germline ends. The CDR3 runs to 13 residues. CDR3 region: CASSLGETYEQYF. CDR3 in DNA: TGTGCCAGCAGTTTGGGGGAAACCTACGAGCAGTACTTC.

The rearrangement links TRBV27 to TRBJ2-7; 7 bases agree with TRBD1. The CDR3 is made up of 15 amino acids. Germline trimming cut 5 bases from V and 4 bases from J; bases unmatched to any gene: 11. Germline V gives CDR1 MNHEY, CDR2 SMNVEV (reference sequence). CDR3 protein: CASSIRQGSLYEQYF. The CDR3 region has the DNA TGTGCCAGCAGTATCCGACAGGGTTCCCTATACGAGCAGTACTTC.

This chain joins TRBV10-2 and TRBJ2-1, with D perhaps matching TRBD2 (6 bases). This CDR3 contains 14 residues. V lost 6 bases to trimming and J lost 4 bases, with 13 bases between them. Germline V lookup: CDR1 WSHSY, CDR2 SAAADI. The CDR3 bases are TGCGCCAGCAGGGGGGGACTCAATTACAATGAGCAGTTCTTC. It encodes CASRGGLNYNEQFF.

The chain uses TRBV15 and TRBJ1-3, with a tentative D call TRBD1 (6 bases). The germline CDR1 and CDR2 sequences are LNHNV and YYDKDF (reference sequence). This CDR3 contains 15 residues. Trimming took off 0 bases at V and 5 bases at J, with 11 bases between the two ends. The CDR3 region is CATSRDRGARNTIYF. The DNA for the CDR3 is TGTGCCACCAGCAGAGATCGGGGGGCTCGAAACACCATATATTTT.

The CDR3 nucleotides are TGTGCCAGCAGCTTTGACGGGACAGGTTTTTTCTATGGCTACACCTTC. Translating gives CASSFDGTGFFYGYTF. This rearrangement joins TRBV5-6 to TRBJ1-2; 8 bases line up with TRBD1. Germline CDR1 is SGHDT and CDR2 is YYEEEE. This CDR3 is built from 16 residues. V trimming: 2 bases; J trimming: 4 bases; junction bases outside the gene matches: 10.

V usage is TRBV13 and J usage is TRBJ1-1, with unresolved D. Germline CDR1 reads PRHDT; CDR2 reads FYEKMQ (reference sequence). This CDR3 has 13 amino acids. The V end was cut by 1 base, the J end by 1 base, with 4 bases between. This CDR3 reads CASSLVRNTEAFF. DNA of the CDR3: TGTGCCAGCAGCTTAGTCAGGAACACTGAAGCTTTCTTT.

The V call is TRBV21-1, the J call TRBJ1-2; the table's D call, TRBD1, was not checked against the DNA. TRBV21-1 is given as a pseudogene. This CDR3 is 18 amino acids long. As DNA, the CDR3 is TGTGCCAGCAGCAAAGGTCGGGTTGTGGGGCAGGCTAACTATGGCTACACCTTC. Its translation is CASSKGRVVGQANYGYTF.

The rearrangement joins TRBV5-4 to TRBJ1-2; 10 bases align to TRBD1. In germline, CDR1 is SGHNT, CDR2 YYREEE (reference sequence). CDR3 size: 15 residues. Trimming removed 4 bases from V and 4 bases from J; junction bases left unmatched: 7. The CDR3 DNA reads as TGTGCCAGCAGCCCCCGGACAGGGGGTGGCTATGGCTACACCTTC. Translation: CASSPRTGGGYGYTF.

The chain recombines TRBV13 with TRBJ2-1; 7 bases line up with TRBD2. Germline CDR1 PRHDT, CDR2 FYEKMQ (reference sequence). J gave up 3 bases and V 3 bases, and 5 bases lay outside the gene matches. The CDR3 is 15 residues long. In nucleotides, the CDR3 is TGTGCCAGCAGCTTCAGGACTAGGATCTACAATGAGCAGTTCTTC. It encodes CASSFRTRIYNEQFF.

This chain uses TRBV29-1 with TRBJ2-7; TRBD2 matches 9 bases. This CDR3 spans 13 amino acids. V trimming: 3 bases; J trimming: 3 bases; junction bases outside the gene matches: 3. Per the germline V gene, CDR1 is SQVTM and CDR2 is ANQGSEA. CDR3 nucleotide sequence: TGCAGCGTTGAGGGACTAGCTGGCTACGAGCAGTACTTC. It encodes CSVEGLAGYEQYF.

The chain recombines TRBV5-4 with TRBJ2-7, with 7 nucleotides matching TRBD2. V lost 4 bases, J lost 3 bases, and 7 bases stayed unmatched. Germline lookup yields CDR1 SGHNT and CDR2 YYREEE (reference sequence). This CDR3 is 14 amino acids long. CDR3 region: CASSPGRGVYEQYF. CDR3 sequence (DNA): TGTGCCAGCAGCCCAGGGAGGGGAGTCTACGAGCAGTACTTC.

The V call is TRBV5-6, the J call TRBJ1-1, with a weak D call TRBD1 (5 bases). This CDR3 contains 13 residues. The germline V gene has CDR1 SGHDT and CDR2 YYEEEE. V was pared by 1 base and J by 6 bases, with 10 bases between. The CDR3 sequence: CASSLRIRAEAFF. The CDR3 nucleotides are TGTGCCAGCAGCTTGAGGATCAGGGCTGAAGCTTTCTTT.

V gene TRBV2 combines with J gene TRBJ1-3, with D possibly matching TRBD1 (5 bases). The germline V gene encodes CDR1 SNHLY and CDR2 FYNNEI. The CDR3 contains 15 residues. Trimming took 3 bases from V and 0 from J, leaving 9 bases between them. This chain's CDR3 is CASSETVNSGNTIYF. CDR3 DNA: TGTGCCAGCAGTGAGACAGTCAACTCTGGAAACACCATATATTTT. Full variable domain (outside the CDR3, taken from reference TRBV2 and TRBJ1-3): EPEVTQTPSHQVTQMGQEVILRCVPISNHLYFYWYRQILGQKVEFLVSFYNNEISEKSEIFDDQFSVERPDGSNFTLKIRSTKLEDSAMYFCASSETVNSGNTIYFGEGSWLTVV.

This clone was observed once. V and J are TRBV11-2 and TRBJ2-7, with D uncertain. CDR1 and CDR2 (germline): SGHAT, FQNNGV. The length of the CDR3 is 13 residues. Trimming took off 3 bases at V and 5 bases at J, with 11 bases between the two ends. CDR3 sequence: CASSFPNPNEQYF. The CDR3 coding sequence is TGTGCCAGCAGCTTCCCGAACCCCAACGAGCAGTACTTC.

The V call is TRBV28, the J call TRBJ2-2; D call uncertain. The V gene lost 8 bases and the J gene lost 1 base, with 5 bases spanning the gap. Per germline, CDR1 MDHEN and CDR2 SYDVKM. CDR3 length: 12 residues. Here the CDR3 reads CASAWNTGELFF. The CDR3 DNA sequence: TGTGCCAGCGCGTGGAACACCGGGGAGCTGTTTTTT.

V and J are TRBV4-1 and TRBJ1-2; unclear D gene. The CDR3 runs to 14 residues. Germline CDR1 is MGHRA and CDR2 is YSYEKL. Trimming pared 0 bases from V and 8 bases from J, leaving 13 bases between. DNA for the CDR3: TGCGCCAGCAGCCAAGAGGGGAAAGGGTCGGGCTACACCTTC. It specifies CASSQEGKGSGYTF.

V is TRBV6-1 and J is TRBJ2-7; unclear D gene. V was pared by 3 bases and J by 7 bases, with 10 bases between. The CDR3 is 12 residues long. Germline lookup yields CDR1 MNHNS and CDR2 SASEGT. This chain's CDR3 is CASSDFMGEQYF. The CDR3 region has the DNA TGTGCCAGCAGTGACTTTATGGGGGAGCAGTACTTC.

Comment on this clone: The conserved closing phenylalanine or tryptophan is absent in this CDR3, likely reflecting a read error. The limits of the CDR3 on the DNA are not certain, so only TCRdb's listed CDR3 is given. The chain uses TRBV11-3 and TRBJ2-7; no check of the table's D call, TRBD2, against the DNA was made. Germline V gene lookup returns CDR1 SGHNT and CDR2 YENEEA. Inclusive of both ends, the CDR3 amounts to 11 amino acids. The CDR3 region is CASSLGLGPCD.

CDR3 in amino acids: CASSLTGGSQETQYF. CDR3 DNA sequence: TGCGCCAGCAGCTTGACAGGGGGGTCGCAAGAGACCCAGTACTTC. The chain carries TRBV5-1 and TRBJ2-5; the match to TRBD1 covers 8 bases. Germline lookup yields CDR1 SGHRS and CDR2 YFSETQ. CDR3 size: 15 residues. Trimming cost V 1 base and J 2 bases; bases outside gene matches: 4.

This chain uses TRBV27 with TRBJ2-7; D is unresolved. This CDR3 is built from 13 residues. V lost 2 bases, J lost 3 bases, and 8 bases lay in between. Germline CDR1 reads MNHEY; CDR2 reads SMNVEV (reference sequence). CDR3 in DNA: TGTGCCAGCAGTTTAGGTTCCGACTACGAGCAGTACTTC. Translated, it gives CASSLGSDYEQYF.

This chain joins TRBV7-9 and TRBJ1-1, with TRBD1 matching over 9 bases. Germline-derived CDR1 and CDR2 are SEHNR and FQNEAQ (reference sequence). The CDR3 totals 15 residues. The trim removed 5 bases at V and 3 bases at J, leaving 7 bases unmatched. The CDR3 coding sequence is TGTGCCAGCAGCCCAAGGACAGGGGCGTACACTGAAGCTTTCTTT. Amino acid sequence: CASSPRTGAYTEAFF.

This clone has more than one count but fewer than ten. CDR3 amino acids: CASSSPYNEQFF. CDR3 bases: TGTGCCAGCAGTTCCCCTTACAATGAGCAGTTCTTC. The V call is TRBV27, the J call TRBJ2-1; D ambiguous. This CDR3 has 12 amino acids. V shed 4 bases and J shed 4 bases, with 5 bases lying between them. Germline CDR1 reads MNHEY; CDR2 reads SMNVEV (reference sequence).

The gene calls are TRBV28 and TRBJ2-7; D gene ambiguous. Germline loops: CDR1 MDHEN, CDR2 SYDVKM. V lost 0 bases and J 2 bases, leaving 8 bases between the germline ends. The CDR3 is made up of 14 amino acids. The CDR3 nucleotides are TGTGCCAGCAGTTTATGGAGACACCCCTACGAGCAGTACTTC. It specifies CASSLWRHPYEQYF.

J is TRBJ2-4 and V is TRBV9; tentative D call: TRBD2 (5 bases). The germline CDR1 and CDR2 sequences are SGDLS and YYNGEE. This CDR3 has 15 amino acids. V was trimmed by 4 bases and J by 2 bases, leaving 13 bases between them. The CDR3 sequence: CASSPPGLSKNIQYF. CDR3 nucleotides: TGTGCCAGCAGCCCGCCGGGGTTATCCAAAAACATTCAGTACTTC.

CDR3 residues: CASSVGGDTVYEQYF. The CDR3 DNA is TGTGCCAGCAGCGTAGGGGGAGACACCGTCTACGAGCAGTACTTC. The chain links TRBV9 to TRBJ2-7; maybe TRBD2 (5 bases). CDR1 is SGDLS and CDR2 is YYNGEE in the germline V gene. V lost 0 bases and J 3 bases, leaving 13 bases between the germline ends. The CDR3 covers 15 residues.

The chain combines TRBV7-9 with TRBJ2-5; 11 bases map to TRBD2. The CDR3 spans 16 residues. Losses at the gene ends were 5 bases for V and 4 bases for J; bases not matched to a gene: 9. The germline gives CDR1 SEHNR, CDR2 FQNEAQ (reference sequence). The chain's CDR3 is CASSNSDSGRGETQYF. The CDR3, as DNA: TGTGCCAGCAGCAATTCGGATAGCGGGAGGGGAGAGACCCAGTACTTC.